This T cell receptor beta chain stems from a study of response to subunit inactivated influenza vaccine (dated by TCRdb to 2016 to 2019). For the wider study: Deep quantitative T cell receptor repertoire profiling was used in the study to track responses to a trivalent subunit inactivated influenza vaccine. Overall study outcomes, separate from this receptor: It was suggested by the authors that each seasonal influenza vaccination may recruit only a limited number of new T cells.

Library preparation was by RT-PCR. Sequenced on an Illumina HiSeq 2500. The raw public reads went through TCRdb reprocessing: fastp at Q25, MiXCR clone calling, in-frame beta chains kept. One record per CDR3 amino acid sequence lists the most common genes and DNA. The sample table shows about 570,000 distinct CDR3 sequences, and around 11% are seen once. The ten top clones hold approximately 11% of the sample. With respect to this clonotype: No cognate antigen has been identified for it. No clone much larger than this one lies a single base away; base qualities are absent.

Per the germline V gene, SGHRS is the CDR1 and YFSETQ is the CDR2. Unmatched junction bases come to 9, with V trimmed by 4 bases and J by 0 bases. The CDR3, from cysteine to phenylalanine, totals 16 residues. Of the read, only the CDR3 DNA is kept; its 48 bases are in frame from base 1. The same data also contributed to another study, on T cells expressing NK-cell markers. The second study, in turn, reports: TCR beta cDNA libraries were made by 5'RACE template switching that added a universal primer site and unique molecular identifiers. In sorted CD3+CD56+NKG2C+, CD3+CD56+NKG2C- and CD3+CD56-NKG2C+ T-cell subsets from roughly 8 donors, TCR beta-chain repertoires were profiled. Of the eight sequenced donors, seven were found to be HCMV-seropositive and one was found to be HCMV-seronegative. In several experiments an anti-gammadeltaTCR antibody was added to restrict sorting to alphabetaTCR-expressing T cells. In several donors, the dominant CD3+CD56+NKG2C+ clonotypes ranked among the top 10 CD8+ clonotypes, making up roughly 1.0-7.0% of CD8+ T cells. Those dominant clonotypes were again the most abundant among CD3+CD56-NKG2C+ cells in a few donors, at roughly 25-60.1%. It remained unclear whether the expanded NKG2C-expressing T cell clones were specific for HCMV antigens. The study sequenced eight donors, all healthy volunteers chosen at random: three men and five women. To determine HCMV serostatus, a commercial ELISA kit was used to detect HCMV-specific IgG in serum. Peripheral blood mononuclear cells were isolated from blood by Ficoll density gradient centrifugation. For six donors, bulk peripheral blood T-cell repertoires were additionally sequenced from unsorted PBMC. cDNA synthesis was primed from the TCR beta constant segment, followed by two successive PCR amplification steps. The libraries were sequenced on Illumina HiSeq 2000/2500, MiSeq or NextSeq, producing 2 x 150 bp reads. Reads were demultiplexed and grouped by UMI with MIGEC, and clonotypes were assembled and quantified with MiTCR. To exclude erroneous sequences, only TCR cDNA sequences supported by at least two reads were retained. Downstream repertoire analysis used the tcR package, and clonotypes were matched across fractions by CDR3 nucleotide sequence plus V segment. Antigen specificity was annotated against VDJdb with VDJmatch, allowing one amino acid substitution in CDR3.

The rearranged segments are TRBV5-1 and TRBJ2-7; the junction holds 8 bases that match TRBD2. The clonotype originates from a middle-aged man who received an inactivated influenza vaccine. Donor details come from another sample of the same person, matched by shared clones. The source was PBMCs from blood, collected on the day of vaccination. The CDR3 region reads CASSVRGGPNSYEQYF. Read as DNA, the sequence is TGCGCCAGCAGCGTACGGGGGGGTCCCAACTCCTACGAGCAGTACTTC. The full variable domain, with segments outside the CDR3 supplied by the reference TRBV5-1 and TRBJ2-7 proteins, appears as KAGVTQTPRYLIKTRGQQVTLSCSPISGHRSVSWYQQTPGQGLQFLFEYFSETQRNKGNFPGRFSGRQFSNSRSEMNVSTLELGDSALYLCASSVRGGPNSYEQYFGPGTRLTVT.